The source of this T cell receptor (beta chain) is a study of shared clonotypes between healthy human individuals (dated by TCRdb to between 2020 and 2021). Study-wide context: Two women and three men aged 18 to 49 years were included in the cohort. Blood TCR repertoires of a handful of healthy adults were deeply sequenced to estimate repertoire size and the extent of clonotype sharing between individuals. Per donor, leukapheresis produced somewhere between about 0.8 and 9.5 billion PBMCs. Libraries were prepared and TCR repertoires were sequenced by different laboratories using diverse techniques, in order to increase sequencing depth and limit assay-specific biases. The paper's findings and limits, for the study overall: Because the study included only a small number of donors, the genetic and exposure-history diversity represented was limited. Pairwise subsampling led to the expectation that sequencing depth would affect the degree of clonotype sharing among donors. Sampling was limited to blood, and TCR repertoires in tissue likely differ from TCR repertoires in blood.

At the junction V is shortened by 4 bases and J by 4 bases; bases outside the gene matches: 13. The germline V gene specifies SGHRS as CDR1 and YFSETQ as CDR2. The CDR3 holds 16 amino acids from the cysteine to the phenylalanine. Only the CDR3 portion is preserved as DNA: 48 bases, with reading frame beginning at the first base. The donors were healthy, HIV-negative adults who had no recently reported acute infections or vaccinations. Every donor was a Caucasian adult residing in Nashville, Tennessee, USA. In the unsorted samples, 70 million to 95 million PBMCs were counted, and genomic DNA was extracted using the QIAamp DNA Blood Mini kit. After blood collection by leukapheresis, PBMCs were isolated using Ficoll-Histopaque density gradient centrifugation and then cryopreserved in the vapor phase of liquid nitrogen. A note on this clone: Its antigen specificity is not known. No per-base quality is available; no much larger clone lies one base away.

TCR CDR3 regions were amplified from genomic DNA by multiplex PCR using the deep immunoSEQ assay. Extracted genomic DNA from each cell subset was spread evenly across all wells of several immunoSEQ 96-well plates, with each plate serving as a replicate. Each replicate PCR for unsorted PBMC received 300 to 350 ng genomic DNA, equal to 30,000 to 35,000 T cell genomes. Ten immunoSEQ deep assay plates were used to sequence unsorted PBMC genomic DNA. Purified libraries were measured with a Qubit 3.0 fluorometer, size-checked on a Bioanalyzer 2100, and measured again with the KAPA Library Quantification kit. Every immunoSEQ 96-well plate was sequenced on a separate single-read 150-cycle Illumina NextSeq 550 flow cell. The paper's processing steps were these. The immunoSEQ output contained only junctional sequences without quality scores, so filtering could not match that applied to full-length reads. To assign V/J genes and CDR3, sequences were annotated against IMGT germline references using PyIR, a Python wrapper for IgBLAST v1.9. Reads were filtered out if the reads had weak V/J assignments (E-value above 1e-6), no CDR3, stop codons, out-of-frame junctions, or ambiguous translated residues. V3J clonotypes were defined by identical inferred V gene, J gene, and CDR3 amino acid sequence. To compute the percentage overlap between repertoires, the number of shared unique clonotypes was divided by the size of the smaller repertoire. Repertoire richness was assessed with RTK rarefaction, the Chao1 estimator, and Recon v2.1 estimates of unobserved clonotypes. Not all clones reach the TCRdb copy of this immuneACCESS table, which keeps in-frame sequences only. Checked studies attribute under half of the gap to unresolved V genes and leave the rest unexplained. V, J and clone size derive from that table, while D and trimming were established from the DNA sequence. Across this sample there are fewer than 600,000 clones, with 79% seen only once. The ten largest clones capture roughly 13% of the sample.

The chain couples TRBV5-1 to TRBJ1-1, with 7 middle bases fitting TRBD1. The sequence came from a woman aged 40-49 years in good health. Some clones in this sample may be carry-over from other donors' samples. Sequenced: PBMCs. For the CDR3, the sequence is CASSLSTGYSTTEAFF. In nucleotides, the sequence is TGCGCCAGCAGCCTATCGACAGGGTATTCAACCACTGAAGCTTTCTTT. Where the CDR3 stops, the reference TRBV5-1 and TRBJ1-1 genes take over; the full variable domain is KAGVTQTPRYLIKTRGQQVTLSCSPISGHRSVSWYQQTPGQGLQFLFEYFSETQRNKGNFPGRFSGRQFSNSRSEMNVSTLELGDSALYLCASSLSTGYSTTEAFFGQGTRLTVV.